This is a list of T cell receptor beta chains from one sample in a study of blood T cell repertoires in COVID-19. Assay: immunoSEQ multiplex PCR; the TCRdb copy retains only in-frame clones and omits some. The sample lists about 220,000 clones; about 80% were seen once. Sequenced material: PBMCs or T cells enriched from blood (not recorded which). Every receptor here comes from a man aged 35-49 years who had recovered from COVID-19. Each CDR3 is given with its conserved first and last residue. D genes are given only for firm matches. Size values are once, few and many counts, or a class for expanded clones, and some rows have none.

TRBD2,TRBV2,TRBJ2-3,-,CASTGGGDTQYF,TGTGCCAGCACAGGCGGGGGAGATACGCAGTATTTT
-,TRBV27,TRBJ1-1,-,CASVPLTGGNTEAFF,TGTGCCAGCGTTCCTCTGACGGGAGGCAACACTGAAGCTTTCTTT
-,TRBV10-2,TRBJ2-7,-,CASSGGWGAYEQYF,TGCGCCAGCAGTGGGGGATGGGGAGCCTACGAGCAGTACTTC
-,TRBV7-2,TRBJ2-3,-,CASSNQGLDTQYF,TGTGCCAGCAGCAATCAGGGGTTAGATACGCAGTATTTT
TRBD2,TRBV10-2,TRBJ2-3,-,CASRKGLAESTDTQYF,TGCGCCAGCAGAAAAGGACTAGCGGAAAGCACAGATACGCAGTATTTT
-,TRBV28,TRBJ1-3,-,CASSTGPEGYTIYF,TGTGCCAGCAGTACCGGACCCGAGGGATACACCATATATTTT
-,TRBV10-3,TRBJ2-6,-,CAISESGQPGSGANVLTF,TGTGCCATCAGTGAGTCGGGGCAGCCCGGGTCTGGGGCCAACGTCCTGACTTTC
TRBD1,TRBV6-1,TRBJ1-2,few,CASSGKGQGGGYGYTF,TGTGCCAGCAGTGGGAAAGGACAGGGCGGCGGGTATGGCTACACCTTC
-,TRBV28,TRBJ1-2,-,CASSQAGNYGYTF,TGTGCCAGCAGTCAGGCAGGAAACTATGGCTACACCTTC
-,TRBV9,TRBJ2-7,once,CASSVGGGPYEQYF,TGTGCCAGCAGCGTAGGGGGGGGCCCCTACGAGCAGTACTTC